These T cell receptor beta chains were read from a single sample in a study of cytomegalovirus exposure and HLA in healthy donors. Produced via immunoSEQ multiplex PCR; TCRdb's table is partial and in-frame only. The sample contains 110,000 or so clones, about 68% of which appear only once. Sequenced: PBMCs. The receptors originated from a woman aged 45 to 65 in good health and CMV-seropositive. Each CDR3 is given with its conserved first and last residue. A D gene is named only where the DNA matches it firmly. A clone size is listed for some rows: how often the clone was seen (once, few, many), or a class if it is expanded.

d_gene,j_gene,abundance,v_gene,CDR3nt,CDR3aa
TRBD1,TRBJ2-3,few,TRBV19,TGTGCCAGTAGACCGGGACAGGGTCCAGATACGCAGTATTTT,CASRPGQGPDTQYF
.,TRBJ2-7,few,TRBV6-5,TGTGCCAGCACCACGGGGGACTCAAGCTCCTACGAGCAGTACTTC,CASTTGDSSSYEQYF
TRBD1,TRBJ1-1,.,TRBV19,TGTGCCAGTGGACAGGGCAACACTGAAGCTTTCTTT,CASGQGNTEAFF
.,TRBJ1-3,.,TRBV7-8,TGTGCCAGCAGCCCCACCGCCGGGCGGGACACCATATATTTT,CASSPTAGRDTIYF
.,TRBJ2-1,.,TRBV4-1,TGCGCCAGCAGCCATTTGGTACTGTTCTTC,CASSHLVLFF
TRBD1,TRBJ2-7,.,TRBV11-2,TGTGCCAGCAGCTTAGTGGGACAGGGCCCCTACGAGCAGTACTTC,CASSLVGQGPYEQYF
.,TRBJ2-1,.,TRBV4-2,TGTGCCAGCAGCCAAGGAGTGAGGGATGAGCAGTTCTTC,CASSQGVRDEQFF
.,TRBJ1-6,.,TRBV18,TGTGCCAGCTCACCATATGAGGGACCCCTCCACTTT,CASSPYEGPLHF
.,TRBJ1-4,.,TRBV6-1,TGTGCCAGCTGCCGGGACAAAGCAAGAGAAAAACTGTTTTTT,CASCRDKAREKLFF
TRBD2,TRBJ2-7,.,TRBV7-2,TGTGCCAGCAGCTTAAACTGGTGGACTAGCGGGACCGTCTACGAGCAGTACTTC,CASSLNWWTSGTVYEQYF
.,TRBJ2-5,.,TRBV2,TGTGCCAGCAGTATTCCCGGAGGGGCCGAGACCCAGTACTTC,CASSIPGGAETQYF
TRBD1,TRBJ1-1,.,TRBV19,TGTGCCAGTAGTAAAGGGACAGGGGGCTCAAATGAAGCTTTCTTT,CASSKGTGGSNEAFF
TRBD1,TRBJ1-1,.,TRBV6-5,TGTGCCAGCAGTTATGGGACAGGGTCTACAAACACTGAAGCTTTCTTT,CASSYGTGSTNTEAFF
TRBD1,TRBJ2-7,.,TRBV5-1,TGCGCCAGCAGCTTGGCCGATACGGGACAGGGGTACGAGCAGTACTTC,CASSLADTGQGYEQYF
TRBD1,TRBJ1-2,.,TRBV19,TGTGCCAGTAGTCCTGCCGGGACAGGGGGCGGTGGCTACACCTTC,CASSPAGTGGGGYTF
TRBD2,TRBJ2-5,few,TRBV4-2,TGTGCCAGCAGCCAAGACCGTAGCGGGGGAGAAGAGACCCAGTACTTC,CASSQDRSGGEETQYF
TRBD2,TRBJ2-7,.,TRBV11-2,TGTGCCAGCAGCCTACGACAGGGAAGACTAGCGGTCGAGCAGTACTTC,CASSLRQGRLAVEQYF
TRBD1,TRBJ1-5,.,TRBV30,TGTGCCTGTGACAGGGACGATCAGCCCCAGCATTTT,CACDRDDQPQHF
.,TRBJ1-5,.,TRBV19,TGTGCCAGTAGTCCCCGACTCCTAATTTCGACGGAAAATCAGCCCCAGCATTTT,CASSPRLLISTENQPQHF
.,TRBJ2-2,once,TRBV9,TGTGCCAGCAGCGTAGGGACAAGTGGGGTAGGAACCGGGGAGCTGTTTTTT,CASSVGTSGVGTGELFF
.,TRBJ1-5,.,TRBV4-2,TGTGCCAGCAGCCAAGGGGAGTATAGCAATCAGCCCCAGCATTTT,CASSQGEYSNQPQHF
.,TRBJ2-3,.,TRBV12-2,TGTGCAAGTCGCTCGCGGGGGATCACAGATACGCAGTATTTT,CASRSRGITDTQYF
TRBD2,TRBJ2-1,.,TRBV5-1,TGCGCCAGCAGCTTGGGGGGCCGTGGACTAGCGGGAGATGAGCAGTTCTTC,CASSLGGRGLAGDEQFF
.,TRBJ1-5,.,TRBV28,TGTGCTAGCAAGGAGGACAGCGTTAGCAATCAGCCCCAGCATTTT,CASKEDSVSNQPQHF
TRBD1,TRBJ2-7,.,TRBV18,TGTGCCAGCTCACCACCGACAGGGGGCACTACTTACGAGCAGTACTTC,CASSPPTGGTTYEQYF
.,TRBJ2-7,.,TRBV6-6,TGTGCCAGCAGTTACGCGGCGGAAACCTACGAGCAGTACTTC,CASSYAAETYEQYF
.,TRBJ1-5,.,TRBV28,TGTGCCAGCGGGGAGATCAATCAGCCCCAGCATTTT,CASGEINQPQHF
.,TRBJ1-5,.,TRBV4-3,TGCGCCAGCAGCCAAGAAGTAGCAGGCAATCAGCCCCAGCATTTT,CASSQEVAGNQPQHF
TRBD1,TRBJ2-7,.,TRBV7-9,TGTGCCAGCAGCAAAATGGGGGACAGGCGGTCCTACGAGCAGTACTTC,CASSKMGDRRSYEQYF